A selection of T cell receptor beta chains follows, all from one sample in a study of Graves' ophthalmopathy and Graves' hyperthyroidism. TCRdb recomputed calls from the multiplex PCR reads with MiXCR, one row per CDR3 protein. Counted here are about 620,000 distinct CDR3 sequences, 20% to 25% occurring once; the ten biggest clones make up 7.1%. The sequenced material came from peripheral blood. These receptors were collected from a woman younger than 30 with stable Graves' hyperthyroidism. Some clones in this sample may be carry-over from other donors' samples. CDR3s include the opening cysteine and the closing phenylalanine or tryptophan. D genes are given only for firm matches. Only some rows state a clone size, as once, few, many or a class for expanded clones.

.	TRBV18	many	TRBJ1-6	TGTGCCAGCTCACCAGCGGACACTTATAATTCACCCCTCCACTTT	CASSPADTYNSPLHF
TRBD1	TRBV6-4	many	TRBJ1-1	TGTGCCAGCAGTAGAACCAGAGTCCGGGACAGGGGGCTAGTGAACACTGAAGCTTTCTTT	CASSRTRVRDRGLVNTEAFF
.	TRBV7-2	many	TRBJ1-2	TGTGCCAGCAGCTCCCCTGATAGGGCCTATGGCTACACCTTC	CASSSPDRAYGYTF
.	TRBV7-2	few	TRBJ2-7	TGTGCCAGCAGCTTACAGGGAATTGGCGAGCAGTACTTC	CASSLQGIGEQYF
.	TRBV20-1	many	TRBJ1-5	TGCAGTGCTAGAGTTTCATCTAGGGGGTTGTATAGCAATCAGCCCCAGCATTTT	CSARVSSRGLYSNQPQHF
.	TRBV4-3	.	TRBJ2-4	TGCGCCAGCAGCCAACAAACAGGTTGGGGGGCCAAAAACATTCAGTACTTC	CASSQQTGWGAKNIQYF
.	TRBV2	once	TRBJ2-7	TGTGCCAGCATCCCAGACGTGGGAGACGCCTACGAGCAGTACTTC	CASIPDVGDAYEQYF
TRBD2	TRBV12-3/TRBV12-4	.	TRBJ2-7	TGTGCCAGCAGTTTAACTAGCGGGGGCCAGTACTTC	CASSLTSGGQYF
TRBD1	TRBV6-1	.	TRBJ1-1	TGTGCCAGCAGTGACGGGACAGGTACGAACACTGAAGCTTTCTTT	CASSDGTGTNTEAFF
.	TRBV6-1	few	TRBJ2-5	TGTGCCAGCTGGGAGGTGTATGACAGCCCGATGTCCCAGTACTTC	CASWEVYDSPMSQYF
TRBD2	TRBV20-1	.	TRBJ2-7	TGCAGTGCTCCCGGACTAGCGGGAGGGCGGGAGCAGTACTTC	CSAPGLAGGREQYF
.	TRBV5-8	many	TRBJ1-1	TGTGCCAGCAGCCCCGGTGTAGATGATGAAGCTTTCTTT	CASSPGVDDEAFF
.	TRBV20-1	many	TRBJ1-2	TGCAGTGCTATCAGGGAACTCTATGGCTACACCTTC	CSAIRELYGYTF
.	TRBV12-3/TRBV12-4	many	TRBJ1-1	TGTGCCAGCAGTTTGATGCCGGTGGTACAGGGCCGGGGGATGAACACTGAAGCTTTCTTT	CASSLMPVVQGRGMNTEAFF
.	TRBV19	many	TRBJ1-1	TGTGCCAGTACCTCCCTGGCGAACACTGAAGCTTTCTTT	CASTSLANTEAFF
TRBD1	TRBV7-6	many	TRBJ1-1	TGTGCCAGCAGCCGACATTTAGAGGGGGCTCGCACTGAAGCTTTCTTT	CASSRHLEGARTEAFF
.	TRBV3-1	few	TRBJ2-7	TGTGCCAGCAGCCAAGATATAAGTCCCTCCGAGCAGTACTTC	CASSQDISPSEQYF
TRBD1	TRBV6-5	many	TRBJ1-2	TGTGCCAGCAGTTACCGGCCCACAGGGGTTGCCTACACCTTC	CASSYRPTGVAYTF
.	TRBV5-6	many	TRBJ2-5	TGTGCCAGCAGCACACGAGGGGCCCAGTACTTC	CASSTRGAQYF
.	TRBV4-2	many	TRBJ1-2	TGTGCCAGCAGCCAAGCCCAAGACAGATCCGGCTACACCTTC	CASSQAQDRSGYTF
.	TRBV12-3/TRBV12-4	.	TRBJ1-1	TGTGCCAGCAGTTTGCAACCTGTGAACACTGAAGCTTTCTTT	CASSLQPVNTEAFF
.	TRBV6-5	many	TRBJ1-1	TGTGCCAGCAGTTACTTGGCAGGGCGAATGAACACTGAAGCTTTCTTT	CASSYLAGRMNTEAFF
.	TRBV10-3	many	TRBJ2-7	TGTGCCATCAGTGAGGGGGTGTACGAGCAGTACTTC	CAISEGVYEQYF
.	TRBV7-2	many	TRBJ2-5	TGTGCCAGCAGCCCCGGACAAGGGTCGGGGACCCAGTACTTC	CASSPGQGSGTQYF
.	TRBV12-3/TRBV12-4	.	TRBJ1-1	TGTGCCAGCAGTTTTGGCCAGGTGACTGAAGCTTTCTTT	CASSFGQVTEAFF
.	TRBV20-1	few	TRBJ1-2	TGCAGTGCTAGATTGGGGGACTATGGCTACACCTTC	CSARLGDYGYTF
.	TRBV6-5	many	TRBJ1-1	TGTGCCAGCAGTTACGAGGAGGGGGGGGTCCCTGAAGCTTTCTTT	CASSYEEGGVPEAFF
TRBD1	TRBV27	many	TRBJ1-5	TGTGCCAGCATCCCGAGACAGGGAGGTAAGAATCAGCCCCAGCATTTT	CASIPRQGGKNQPQHF
.	TRBV6-4	.	TRBJ2-5	TGTGCCAGCAGTGACTCAGGGGGAGAGACCCAGTACTTC	CASSDSGGETQYF
.	TRBV6-1	.	TRBJ2-5	TGTGCCAGCAGGGCTCGATCGAGGGGTCAGTACCAAGAGACCAAGTACTTC	CASRARSRGQYQETKYF
.	TRBV2	many	TRBJ1-6	TGTGCCAGCACCGTGGGGACAAGAAATTCACCCCTCCACTTT	CASTVGTRNSPLHF
TRBD1	TRBV6-2/TRBV6-3	.	TRBJ2-7	TGTGCCAGCAGCATGGACAGGGACAGTGAGTACGAGCAGTACTTC	CASSMDRDSEYEQYF
.	TRBV5-1	many	TRBJ2-7	TGCGCCAGCAGCTTGGGGGTCGGGGAGCAGTACTTC	CASSLGVGEQYF
.	TRBV12-3/TRBV12-4	many	TRBJ2-7	TGTGCCAGCAGTTTACGGGAGAGGAGCTCCTACGAGCAGTACTTC	CASSLRERSSYEQYF
TRBD1	TRBV7-3	.	TRBJ1-2	TGTGCCAGCAGCTTAACAGGGACAGGGGCGGGAGGCTACACCTTC	CASSLTGTGAGGYTF
.	TRBV12-3/TRBV12-4	many	TRBJ1-5	TGTGCCACCGCCGGTACAGGGCTAGTGCAGCCCCAGCATTTT	CATAGTGLVQPQHF
TRBD1	TRBV6-1	few	TRBJ2-7	TGTGCCAGCACCGGACAGGGGTACGAGCAGTACTTC	CASTGQGYEQYF
.	TRBV19	few	TRBJ1-5	TGTGCCAGTAGTATAGTCCAGAGAGATCCCCAGCATTTT	CASSIVQRDPQHF
.	TRBV11-2	.	TRBJ1-1	TGTGCCAGCAGCTTTAGGACAGTCGGCACTGAAGCTTTCTTT	CASSFRTVGTEAFF
TRBD2	TRBV6-5	many	TRBJ2-7	TGTGCCAGCAGTTTCAATCCTAGCGGGGCATACGAGCAGTACTTC	CASSFNPSGAYEQYF
TRBD1	TRBV6-2/TRBV6-3	many	TRBJ1-1	TGTGCCAGCAGTACAGGGGTACCTGAAGCTTTCTTT	CASSTGVPEAFF
.	TRBV6-1	.	TRBJ2-7	TGTGCCAGCAGTGACTACGGAGGTTACGAGCAGTACTTC	CASSDYGGYEQYF
.	TRBV18	few	TRBJ1-1	TGTGCCAGCTCACCGTACAGGGCCGTGTGGGACACTGAAGCTTTCTTT	CASSPYRAVWDTEAFF
.	TRBV6-1	.	TRBJ2-2	TGTGCCGGCAACCCGGGACCACCGAACACCGGGGAGCTGTTTTTT	CAGNPGPPNTGELFF